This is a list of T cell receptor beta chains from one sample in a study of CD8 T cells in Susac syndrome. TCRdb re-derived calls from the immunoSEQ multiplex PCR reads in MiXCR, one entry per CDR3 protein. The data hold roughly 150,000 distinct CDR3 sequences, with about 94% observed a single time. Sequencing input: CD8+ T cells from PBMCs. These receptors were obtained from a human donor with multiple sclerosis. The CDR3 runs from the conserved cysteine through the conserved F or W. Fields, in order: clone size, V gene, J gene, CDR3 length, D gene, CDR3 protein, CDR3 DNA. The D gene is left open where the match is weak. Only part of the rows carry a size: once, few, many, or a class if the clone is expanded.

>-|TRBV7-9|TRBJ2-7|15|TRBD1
CASSSPGQGQGEQYF
TGTGCCAGCAGCTCCCCCGGACAGGGGCAGGGGGAGCAGTACTTC
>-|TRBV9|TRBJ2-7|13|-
CASSPRGSYEQYF
TGTGCCAGCAGCCCTCGCGGGTCCTACGAGCAGTACTTC
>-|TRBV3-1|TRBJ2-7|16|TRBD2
CASSPFKGLDTYEQYF
TGTGCCAGCAGCCCCTTTAAAGGACTAGATACCTACGAGCAGTACTTC
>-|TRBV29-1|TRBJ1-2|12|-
CSVEGGDRGYTF
TGCAGCGTTGAAGGTGGGGATCGTGGCTACACCTTC
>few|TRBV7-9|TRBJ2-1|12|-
CASSLDPNEQFF
TGTGCCAGCAGTCTAGATCCCAATGAGCAGTTCTTC
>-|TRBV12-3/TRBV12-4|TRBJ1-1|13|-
CASSPRTGTEAFF
TGTGCCAGCAGTCCCCGTACAGGGACTGAAGCTTTCTTT
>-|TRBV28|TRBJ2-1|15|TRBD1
CASHTGGPNYNEQFF
TGTGCCAGTCATACAGGGGGACCCAACTACAATGAGCAGTTCTTC
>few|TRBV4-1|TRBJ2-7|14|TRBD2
CASSQGGNPYEQYF
TGCGCCAGCAGCCAGGGGGGGAACCCCTACGAGCAGTACTTC
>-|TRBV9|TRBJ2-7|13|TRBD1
CASSVGQGSEQYF
TGTGCCAGCAGCGTAGGACAGGGCAGCGAGCAGTACTTC
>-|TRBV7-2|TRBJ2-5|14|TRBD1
CASSYRGGRETQYF
TGTGCCAGCAGCTACAGGGGTGGTCGAGAGACCCAGTACTTC
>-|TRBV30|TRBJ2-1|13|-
CAFGESSYNEQFF
TGTGCCTTCGGAGAAAGCTCCTACAATGAGCAGTTCTTC
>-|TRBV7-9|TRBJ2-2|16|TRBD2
CASRGVAGANTGELFF
TGTGCCAGCAGGGGAGTAGCGGGGGCGAACACCGGGGAGCTGTTTTTT
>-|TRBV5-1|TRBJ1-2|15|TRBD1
CASSLDRGDGNGYTF
TGCGCCAGCAGCTTGGACAGGGGTGATGGAAATGGCTACACCTTC
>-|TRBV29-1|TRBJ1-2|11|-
CSDSGDYGYTF
TGCAGCGATTCAGGGGACTATGGCTACACCTTC
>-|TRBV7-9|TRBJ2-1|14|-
CASQPPRAGDEQFF
TGTGCCTCCCAGCCGCCTCGGGCCGGTGATGAGCAGTTCTTC
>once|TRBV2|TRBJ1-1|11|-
CASERNTEAFF
TGTGCCAGCGAAAGGAACACTGAAGCTTTCTTT
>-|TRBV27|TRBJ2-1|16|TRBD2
CASSLLLAGGRNEQFF
TGTGCCAGCAGTTTATTACTAGCGGGGGGTCGCAATGAGCAGTTCTTC
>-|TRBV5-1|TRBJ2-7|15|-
CASSHSETDFYEQYF
TGCGCCAGCAGCCATTCCGAGACGGACTTCTACGAGCAGTACTTC
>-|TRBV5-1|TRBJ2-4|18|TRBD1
CASTQSETGWETRNIQYF
TGCGCCAGCACACAATCCGAGACAGGGTGGGAGACCCGGAACATTCAGTACTTC
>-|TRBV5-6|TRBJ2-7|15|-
CASSLVGQLSYEQYF
TGTGCCAGCAGCTTGGTAGGGCAGCTCTCCTACGAGCAGTACTTC
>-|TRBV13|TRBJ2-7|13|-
CASSLEGYYEQYF
TGTGCCAGCAGCTTAGAGGGATACTACGAGCAGTACTTC
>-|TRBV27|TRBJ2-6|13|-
CASSPRVANVLTF
TGTGCCAGCAGTCCCCGCGTGGCCAACGTCCTGACTTTC